This T cell receptor beta chain is drawn from a study of cytomegalovirus exposure and HLA in healthy donors. Study-level background: A preliminary data release comprised 80 million to 95 million unique TCRs obtained from HLA-typed donors.

V was pared by 3 bases and J by 0 bases, with 9 bases between. Germline V lookup: CDR1 WSHSY, CDR2 SAAADI. The CDR3 loop spans 15 amino acids. General study findings and limits: Relative to equally common others, HLA-associated TCR beta chains showed greater clonal expansion in a later analysis. A link between a missense DCLRE1C variant and TCR beta V- and J-gene trimming emerged from a later analysis. In an earlier analysis, about 87% or about 30%: the productive usage of most TCR beta V segments.

The table lists this clone with a few counts. Its antigen remains unknown. Primers for the PCR totalled 60 Vbeta and 13 Jbeta. Method: immunoSEQ multiplex PCR; TCRdb's copy keeps in-frame clones and lacks some. Among about 140,000 clones listed, more than 70% were seen once. This TCR came from a man in his fifties or sixties in good health and CMV-seronegative. The chain is built from TRBV10-2 and TRBJ1-3; D is ambiguous. Source material: PBMCs. In DNA, the CDR3 is TGCGCCAGCAGTGATTCTGTTGTCTCTGGAAACACCATATATTTT. Translating gives CASSDSVVSGNTIYF.